The clone carrying this T cell receptor (beta chain) was seen many times. Its antigen is unknown. Hyperthyroidism was newly diagnosed in patients aged 18 to 65 (duration under 2 months). Diagnoses were established using clinical symptoms, serum thyroxine and TRAb, thyroid ultrasound and orbital computed tomography. What was amplified from RNA transcripts were TCR beta CDR3 regions. When the TCR CDR3 underwent first-round RT-PCR, the HTBI primer set was used. MiXCR, applied by TCRdb to the multiplex PCR reads, yields one record per CDR3 protein. The table records 560,000 or so distinct CDR3 sequences, around 42% of them present only once. These data originate in a study of T cells in Graves' hyperthyroidism and ophthalmopathy. Study findings and constraints: A model of 13 V-J pairs discriminated ophthalmopathy from stable hyperthyroidism. The model's output predicted ophthalmopathy at a median of 6.5 months prior to onset.

V lost 5 bases, J lost 7 bases, and 8 bases stayed unmatched. The germline V gene has CDR1 SGHVS and CDR2 FNYEAQ. The CDR3 has 14 amino acids. The chain employs TRBV7-6 and TRBJ1-5; 7 nucleotides align to TRBD1. What was sequenced was peripheral blood or thyroid tissue (not recorded which). The receptor was derived from a woman aged 18-30 years with Graves' hyperthyroidism. Written as DNA, the CDR3 is TGTGCCAGCAGCCAATACCAGGGGGAACAGCCCCAGCATTTT. Translating it yields CASSQYQGEQPQHF.